This T cell receptor beta chain is from a study of patients and donors after allogeneic stem cell transplantation. TCRdb independently ran MiXCR on the RT-PCR reads; one entry per CDR3 protein. The sample has about 960,000 distinct CDR3 sequences, roughly 18% seen once. V was trimmed by 6 bases and J by 4 bases, leaving 10 bases between them. The CDR3 is made up of 13 amino acids. Material: blood, either unsorted or a sorted T cell fraction (not recorded which). This clonotype was obtained from a human donor who was either an allogeneic HSCT recipient or a stem cell or donor lymphocyte infusion donor (not recorded which). It is not recorded whose cells these are; they may come from a transplant donor. V usage is TRBV12-3 or TRBV12-4 and J usage is TRBJ1-5, with D uncertain. The CDR3 reads CASRTRANQPQHF. The CDR3 DNA sequence: TGTGCCAGCAGGACTAGGGCTAATCAGCCCCAGCATTTT.